These T cell receptor beta chains were read from a single sample in a study of OX40 agonist ivuxolimab in advanced cancers. Libraries were prepared by immunoSEQ multiplex PCR; TCRdb keeps only in-frame clonotypes and omits some of them. Of 9,500 to 12,000 clones in the sample, approximately 80% are singletons; the top ten hold roughly 9.4%. The source material was CD4+ or CD8+ T cells sorted from blood, sampled in a trial of the OX40 agonist ivuxolimab. The receptors stem from an adult with an advanced solid tumor such as melanoma, head and neck, liver or kidney cancer. CDR3s include the opening cysteine and the closing phenylalanine or tryptophan. The D gene is left open where the match is weak. Expanded clones get a size class; other rows say once, few or many, or leave the size out.

d_gene,j_gene,v_gene,abundance,CDR3nt,CDR3aa
NA,TRBJ2-3,TRBV6-5,NA,TGTGCCAGCAGTTACTCCGACTCGTTCGCGCAGTATTTT,CASSYSDSFAQYF
NA,TRBJ2-5,TRBV5-1,NA,TGCGCCAGCAGCCCGGAGGGTTCCTTGGGAGAGACCCAGTACTTC,CASSPEGSLGETQYF
NA,TRBJ2-5,TRBV6-1,few,TGTGCCAGCAGTGAAGCACCTCGGACGGGGGAGACCCAGTACTTC,CASSEAPRTGETQYF
NA,TRBJ1-2,TRBV4-1,NA,TGCGCCAGCAGCCAAGATTGGGCGTTGGACTCCAATGGCTACACCTTC,CASSQDWALDSNGYTF
TRBD1,TRBJ1-2,TRBV29-1,NA,TGCAGCGTTGAAGCAGGGGGGTATGGCTACACCTTC,CSVEAGGYGYTF
NA,TRBJ2-1,TRBV6-5,NA,TGTGCCAGCAGTACTCGGACAGTGTACAATGGGCAGTTCTTC,CASSTRTVYNGQFF
NA,TRBJ1-3,TRBV7-9,NA,TGTGCCAGCACCGTGACAGCCGTCCGGGGAAACACCATATATTTT,CASTVTAVRGNTIYF
NA,TRBJ1-5,TRBV5-8,NA,TGTGCCAGCAGCCGGCAACAGTCCCCTGGCAATCAGCCCCAGCATTTT,CASSRQQSPGNQPQHF
NA,TRBJ2-3,TRBV27,NA,TGTGCCAGCAGTTCAATAGGGGAGCTGAAAGGCACAGATACGCAGTATTTT,CASSSIGELKGTDTQYF
TRBD2,TRBJ2-1,TRBV6-1,NA,TGTGCCAGCAGTGCGGGGGGAGGATATGAGCAGTTCTTC,CASSAGGGYEQFF
NA,TRBJ1-6,TRBV6-5,NA,TGTGCCAGCAGCTCGGACGGTTTTGGGCCCCTCCACTTT,CASSSDGFGPLHF
NA,TRBJ2-5,TRBV9,NA,TGTGCCAGCAGCGTAGGTAGACTCCCGACGACCCAAGAGACCCAGTACTTC,CASSVGRLPTTQETQYF
NA,TRBJ1-6,TRBV10-2,NA,TGCGCCAGCAGTAGCGGGGGCTCACCCCTCCACTTT,CASSSGGSPLHF
NA,TRBJ1-1,TRBV5-6,once,TGTGCCAGCAGCTTGGTCAGGGGCACTGAAGCTTTCTTT,CASSLVRGTEAFF
TRBD1,TRBJ1-2,TRBV6-5,NA,TGTGCCAGCAGTTACTCGGGACAGGGCGAAGGCTACACCTTC,CASSYSGQGEGYTF
NA,TRBJ1-1,TRBV5-4,few,TGTGCCAGCAGCCAAGGGCACCTCGAAGCTTTCTTT,CASSQGHLEAFF
NA,TRBJ1-2,TRBV6-8,NA,TGTGCCAGCAGTTACGGCGACAGGAGTAACTATGGCTACACCTTC,CASSYGDRSNYGYTF
NA,TRBJ1-1,TRBV7-8,NA,TGTGCCAGCAGCTTAGGAGACACGGGACCCGGGGGGAACACTGAAGCTTTCTTT,CASSLGDTGPGGNTEAFF
TRBD1,TRBJ1-5,TRBV4-1,NA,TGCGCCAGCAGCCAATCGACAGGGGCAAATCAGCCCCAGCATTTT,CASSQSTGANQPQHF
NA,TRBJ2-1,TRBV6-1,once,TGTGCCAGCAGGGCCGGGACGACCTCAAATGAGCAGTTCTTC,CASRAGTTSNEQFF
NA,TRBJ2-7,TRBV5-4,NA,TGTGCCAGCAGCTTGGGAGGTGGGTACGAGCAGTACTTC,CASSLGGGYEQYF
NA,TRBJ1-5,TRBV4-1,NA,TGCGCCAGCGCTCTGGGTAGCAATCAGCCCCAGCATTTT,CASALGSNQPQHF
TRBD1,TRBJ2-7,TRBV27,NA,TGTGCCAGCAGTCCGGGACAGAACTACGAGCAGTACTTC,CASSPGQNYEQYF